This T cell receptor (beta chain) was observed in a study of a mutant IDH1 vaccine in newly diagnosed glioma. This CDR3 is built from 14 residues. The germline V gene has CDR1 MNHNS and CDR2 SASEGT. The V and J ends lost 3 bases and 4 bases respectively, with 10 bases between them. Regarding time point: baseline, week 1 (first vaccination visit). This sample's treatment: pre-vaccination baseline after standard-of-care therapy. TCRdb's copy holds only in-frame clones and misses some; the assay was immunoSEQ multiplex PCR. The data show roughly 71,000 clones, with roughly 85% seen just once and 2.5% to 3.5% held by the top ten.

The chain is built from TRBV6-1 and TRBJ1-5; D remains ambiguous. Sample: PBMCs, taken from a glioma patient treated with radiotherapy, temozolomide or both. This clonotype was sampled from a man under 40 with glioma. CDR3 amino acids: CASSESGRNQPQHF. The CDR3 region has the DNA TGTGCCAGCAGTGAGTCGGGTCGGAATCAGCCCCAGCATTTT.